Below are 8 T cell receptor beta chains sequenced from a single sample in a study of identical twins. TCRdb itself ran the 5' RACE reads through MiXCR, one entry per CDR3 protein. The table shows 640,000 or so distinct CDR3 sequences, with around 6% occurring only once. Sequencing was carried out using naive T cells sorted from blood. The receptors shown here come from a man younger than 35 in good health.

V and J are TRBV7-6 and TRBJ2-3; 7 bases map to TRBD2. V dropped 1 base and J dropped 0; count of bases not matched to a gene: 4. Germline V gene sequence: CDR1 SGHVS, CDR2 FNYEAQ. The CDR3 contains 16 residues. The CDR3 here is CASSLGSSGSTDTQYF. The CDR3 nucleotides read TGTGCCAGCAGCTTAGGATCTAGCGGTAGCACAGATACGCAGTATTTT.

This clonotype was observed a handful of times. CDR3: CSVVGKYQETQYF. For the CDR3, the DNA is TGCAGCGTTGTAGGGAAGTACCAAGAGACCCAGTACTTC. The chain recombines TRBV29-1 with TRBJ2-5; no clear D. This CDR3 has 13 amino acids. Trimming pared 4 bases from V and 0 bases from J, leaving 9 bases between. Per the germline V gene, CDR1 is SQVTM and CDR2 is ANQGSEA. Drawing the rest from reference TRBV29-1 and TRBJ2-5, the complete variable domain is SAVISQKPSRDICQRGTSLTIQCQVDSQVTMMFWYRQQPGQSLTLIATANQGSEATYESGFVIDKFPISRPNLTFSTLTVSNMSPEDSSIYLCSVVGKYQETQYFGPGTRLLVL.

This clonotype was observed a handful of times. This chain connects TRBV6-5 to TRBJ2-5; D might be TRBD1 (5 bases). Germline-derived CDR1 and CDR2 are MNHEY and SVGAGI. The CDR3 has 14 amino acids. Between the trimmed V and J ends, which lost 2 bases and 5 bases, there was a span of 12 bases. The CDR3 reads CASSYQGVWETQYF. The DNA for the CDR3 is TGTGCCAGCAGTTACCAAGGGGTTTGGGAGACCCAGTACTTC.

This clonotype has a handful of counts. This rearrangement joins TRBV12-3 or TRBV12-4 to TRBJ2-2; 7 bases are shared with TRBD2. The CDR3 is 14 residues long. Trimming cost V 2 bases and J 6 bases; bases outside gene matches: 3. CDR3 residues: CASSLTSAAGELFF. The CDR3 nucleotides are TGTGCCAGCAGTTTAACTAGCGCAGCCGGGGAGCTGTTTTTT.

In this sample, this clonotype turned up many times. The gene calls are TRBV28 and TRBJ2-7; D call uncertain. This CDR3 contains 13 residues. Germline V gene lookup returns CDR1 MDHEN and CDR2 SYDVKM. The V end lost 5 bases, the J end lost 5 bases, and 13 bases lay between the germline ends. CDR3 sequence: CASSPGRINEQYV. DNA of the CDR3: TGTGCCAGCAGTCCCGGCCGAATCAACGAGCAGTACGTC.

This clonotype was seen more than once but under ten times. The genes are TRBV5-4 and TRBJ2-1; D remains ambiguous. Germline CDR1 and CDR2: SGHNT and YYREEE (reference sequence). The CDR3 length is 14 residues. V lost 0 bases and J 9 bases, leaving 13 bases between the germline ends. This CDR3 reads CASSLEASVGEQFF. Written as DNA, the CDR3 is TGTGCCAGCAGCTTGGAGGCCTCGGTGGGTGAGCAGTTCTTC.

The sample holds a few counts of this clonotype. This chain uses TRBV25-1 with TRBJ2-1; TRBD1 might be the D (6 bases). The V end was cut by 5 bases, the J end by 9 bases, with 17 bases between. Germline CDR1 MGHDK, CDR2 SYGVNS. This CDR3 has 14 amino acids. The CDR3 DNA sequence: TGTGCCAGCAGTACTTGGGGGCCTGGGGTTGAGCAGTTCTTC. Translating it yields CASSTWGPGVEQFF.

J is TRBJ2-3 and V is TRBV3-1; 11 bases match TRBD2. The CDR3 has 17 residues. The germline V gene encodes CDR1 LGHDT and CDR2 YNNKEL (reference sequence). With 1 base clipped from V and 3 bases from J, the junction kept 6 bases outside the gene matches. The chain's CDR3 is CASSQGPRLAGTDTQYF. Written as DNA, the CDR3 is TGTGCCAGCAGCCAAGGACCGCGACTAGCGGGAACAGATACGCAGTATTTT.